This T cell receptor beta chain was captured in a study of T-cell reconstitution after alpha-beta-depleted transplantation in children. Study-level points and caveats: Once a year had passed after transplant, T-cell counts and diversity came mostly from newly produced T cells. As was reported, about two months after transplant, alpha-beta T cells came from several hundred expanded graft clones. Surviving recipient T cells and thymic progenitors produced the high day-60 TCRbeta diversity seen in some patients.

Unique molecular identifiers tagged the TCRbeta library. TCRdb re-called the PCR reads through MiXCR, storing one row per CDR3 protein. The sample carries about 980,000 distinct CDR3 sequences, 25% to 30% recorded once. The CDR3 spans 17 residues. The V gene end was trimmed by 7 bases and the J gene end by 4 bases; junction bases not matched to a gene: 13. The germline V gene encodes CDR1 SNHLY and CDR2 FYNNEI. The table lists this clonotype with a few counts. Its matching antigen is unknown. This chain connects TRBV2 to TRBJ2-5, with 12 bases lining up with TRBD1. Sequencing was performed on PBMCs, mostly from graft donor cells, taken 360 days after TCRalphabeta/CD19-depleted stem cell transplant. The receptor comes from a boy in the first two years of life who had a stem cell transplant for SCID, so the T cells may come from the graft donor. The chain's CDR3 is CASIARHRGQGAETQYF. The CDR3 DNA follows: TGTGCCAGCATCGCCCGCCATAGGGGACAGGGGGCAGAGACCCAGTACTTC.